The present entry profiles one T cell receptor beta chain with its context. This clonotype appeared a few times. Its antigen has not been determined. Per-base qualities were not stored, and no clone one base away is much larger. This record belongs to a study of identical twins listed by TCRdb under 2016. In the study overall: The study deep-sequenced TCR alpha and beta repertoires from monozygotic twins, unrelated adults of various ages and cord blood to test whether fetal clonotypes persist. Replicate twin experiments were performed at different times using different library preparation protocols to rule out contamination. The study at large found these results: A weaker excess of twin sharing was found in beta out-of-frame sequences because the signal-to-noise ratio was lowered by fewer shared sequences. Recombination models systematically underestimated out-of-frame TCR alpha sharing in monozygotic twins but agreed with sharing between unrelated individuals. Compared with coincidental sharing between unrelated individuals, an excess of low generation-probability sequences was observed among out-of-frame TCR alpha sequences shared between twins. Conclusions relied on cross-sectional statistical analysis, since the same donors could not be followed over many years. Zero-insertion analyses could be partly confounded by invariant T cells such as MAIT and iNKT, although diverse VJ usage argued against such confounding for most clonotypes. Abundant cord blood beta clonotypes had fewer insertions, young adult naive repertoires showed a similar but weaker trend, and memory repertoires showed no such trend.

The library came from 5' RACE. Sequenced on an Illumina HiSeq 2000. A universal primer binding site was introduced by template switching, and a unique molecular identifier was present in the final cDNA, enabling accurate counting of TCR cDNA molecules. Specific primers in the conserved constant-segment region were used to synthesize first-strand cDNA for TCR alpha and beta chains. To control for contamination, each cDNA library was double barcoded with a SMART-Mk sample barcode plus Illumina barcodes. TruSeq adapter sequences, together with Illumina sample barcodes, were added in two successive PCR steps. Sequencing of the TCR alpha and beta cDNA libraries was done on the Illumina HiSeq platform using custom primers. On the study's bioinformatics: Raw reads were processed with MiGEC to extract unique molecular identifiers, and MiXCR was used to determine CDR3 positions. For each individual, recombination models were inferred using an EM algorithm with the repgenHMM and IGoR tools. The analysis of shared clonotypes was done with the tcR package in R, with sharing normalized by the product of cloneset sizes. To study raw recombination free of thymic and clonal selection effects, out-of-frame nonproductive sequences were analyzed. TCRdb itself trimmed the public reads at Q25 with fastp, ran MiXCR and retained productive beta chains. Rows merge per CDR3 protein into single entries with the most common DNA and genes. The V and J calls come from TCRdb's annotation, not from the publication. Recorded for this sample are under 900,000 distinct CDR3 sequences; around an eighth of them occurred a single time. Around 1.5% of the sample comes from the top ten.

V was cut back by 5 bases and J by 2 bases, leaving a gap of 9 bases between them. Via the germline V gene (reference sequence), CDR1 is SEHNR and CDR2 FQNEAQ. From the cysteine up to the phenylalanine, the CDR3 has a length of 13 residues. The read is trimmed to its CDR3 DNA, 39 bases read in frame from base 1. All donors were healthy Caucasians. The twin cohort consisted of three pairs of female monozygotic twins, all aged roughly 18 to 30 years. Peripheral blood mononuclear cells were used as the source from which RNA for TCR libraries was isolated. These data also featured in a second study, about yellow fever vaccine responses in identical twins. According to the second study: The authors reported that the T cell response to vaccination in identical twins appeared partly convergent and partly personalized. In the study, vaccine-responding T cell clones were precisely tracked in identical twins.

Sequencing input: PBMCs. The rearrangement combines TRBV7-9 with TRBJ1-1; no confident D gene assignment can be made. The TCR comes from a woman aged 18-29 years in good health. The bases are TGTGCCAGCAGCACCCAGGTTAACACTGAAGCTTTCTTT. The resulting protein is CASSTQVNTEAFF.